The clone carrying this T cell receptor beta chain was found a few times. The antigen remains unidentified. A read error may account for a junction end that differs from germline. TCRdb reprocessed the PCR reads via MiXCR. The sample contains 3,000 to 4,500 clones, less than 40% of which appear only once. This sample was taken from a study of metastatic and nonmetastatic thyroid tumors. Looking at the study overall: Malignant and benign thyroid patients had repertoires compared in peripheral blood and tumor or nodule tissue.

The germline gives CDR1 MNHEY, CDR2 SVGAGI. This CDR3 region has 18 residues. Study-level results: According to reports, the diversity of TCR beta was significantly higher in malignant thyroid tumors than in benign nodules, and this held in both blood and tumor samples.

Ahead of thyroid surgery, no patient had received treatment of any kind. The sequence came from a male donor with papillary thyroid cancer or a benign thyroid nodule (not recorded which). Some clones in this sample may be carry-over from other donors' samples. The sequencing input was adjacent normal tissue. This chain uses TRBV6-5 with TRBJ1-2; 11 nucleotides line up with TRBD1. The DNA of the CDR3 is TGTGCCAGCAGTCACCCCCCCGGGACAGGGGGGACTTTCTATGGCTACACTTTC. Amino acids: CASSHPPGTGGTFYGYTF.